The next 18 T cell receptor beta chains were all read from a single sample in a study of metastatic and nonmetastatic thyroid tumors (TCRdb year 2020). The method behind the library was PCR. Sequencing instrument: Illumina HiSeq 4000. TCRdb reprocessing: public reads trimmed at Q25 with fastp, clones called with MiXCR, in-frame beta chains kept. The sample data list around 15,000 clones, and about 24% of these were observed just once. The top ten clones comprise less than 9% of the sample. None of the patients had been given any treatment before thyroid surgery. Sequencing was performed on adjacent normal tissue. These receptors originate from a female donor with papillary thyroid cancer or a benign thyroid nodule (not recorded which). Some clones in this sample may be carry-over from other donors' samples.

J is TRBJ2-2 and V is TRBV6-1; TRBD1 is a possible D gene (6 bases). There are 13 residues in the CDR3. The V gene lost 7 bases and the J gene lost 6 bases, with 12 bases spanning the gap. Per the germline V gene, CDR1 is MNHNS and CDR2 is SASEGT. The chain's CDR3 is CASNNAGAGELFF. In DNA form, the CDR3 reads TGTGCCAGCAACAATGCAGGGGCCGGGGAGCTGTTTTTT.

By share of the sample, this clone is medium-sized. This sequence joins TRBV19 and TRBJ1-5; 11 positions match TRBD1. CDR3 size: 15 residues. V lost 5 bases, J lost 7 bases, and 7 bases stayed unmatched. CDR1 and CDR2 (germline): LNHDA, SQIVND (reference sequence). The CDR3 protein is CASSLGQGAGQPQHF. The CDR3 nucleotides are TGTGCCAGTAGTCTAGGACAGGGGGCCGGACAGCCCCAGCATTTT.

This clone is medium-sized (0.01 to 0.1%). V and J are TRBV24-1 and TRBJ1-1, with 9 nucleotides matching TRBD1. The CDR3 totals 14 residues. Unmatched junction bases numbered 10, after V lost 4 bases and J lost 11 bases. Per the germline V gene, CDR1 is KGHDR and CDR2 is SFDVKD. The CDR3: CATSELRDRDLAFF. CDR3 sequence (DNA): TGTGCCACCAGTGAGCTCCGGGACAGGGACTTGGCTTTCTTT.

The chain uses TRBV5-4 and TRBJ1-1, with D perhaps matching TRBD1 (6 bases). Trimming pared 2 bases from V and 1 base from J, leaving 15 bases between. Germline V gene sequence: CDR1 SGHNT, CDR2 YYREEE (reference sequence). This CDR3 region has 16 residues. The CDR3 DNA reads as TGTGCCAGCAGCTTCTCTGCCGGGACATCGAACACTGAAGCTTTCTTT. It translates to CASSFSAGTSNTEAFF. Based on the CDR3 plus reference TRBV5-4 and TRBJ1-1, the full variable domain is ETGVTQSPTHLIKTRGQQVTLRCSSQSGHNTVSWYQQALGQGPQFIFQYYREEENGRGNFPPRFSGLQFPNYSSELNVNALELDDSALYLCASSFSAGTSNTEAFFGQGTRLTVV.

The chain uses TRBV6-4 and TRBJ2-7; D may be TRBD1 (6 bases). Germline V lookup: CDR1 MRHNA, CDR2 SNTAGT. There are 12 residues in the CDR3. V was cut by 8 bases and J by 4 bases, with 12 bases left in between. In DNA form, the CDR3 reads TGTGCCAGCCGGGGACATGGGTACGAGCAGTACTTC. Protein: CASRGHGYEQYF.

The chain joins TRBV20-1 to TRBJ2-2, with 10 bases matching TRBD2. The germline V gene encodes CDR1 DFQATT and CDR2 SNEGSKA (reference sequence). CDR3 size: 15 residues. V lost 3 bases, J lost 4 bases, and 5 bases stayed unmatched. The CDR3 nucleotides read TGCAGTGCTAGGGTACTAGCGGGACTCACCGGGGAGCTGTTTTTT. Its protein product is CSARVLAGLTGELFF.

In DNA form, the CDR3 reads TGTGCCAGCAGCGCCTTACAGGGGGCCGGATATGGCTACACCTTC. Its translation: CASSALQGAGYGYTF. The gene calls are TRBV9 and TRBJ1-2; TRBD1 matches 9 bases. The CDR3 runs 15 residues. Trimming cost V 3 bases and J 5 bases; bases outside gene matches: 8. The germline V gene has CDR1 SGDLS and CDR2 YYNGEE.

By frequency in the sample, this clone is medium-sized (0.01 to 0.1%). V and J are TRBV12-3 or TRBV12-4 and TRBJ1-1; D gene uncertain. The V gene lost 2 bases and the J gene lost 6 bases, with 10 bases spanning the gap. The CDR3 spans 13 residues. The CDR3 protein is CASSLHRAAEAFF. In nucleotides, the CDR3 is TGTGCCAGCAGTTTACATCGGGCGGCTGAAGCTTTCTTT.

This clone was seen repeatedly, ten times or more. A clone one base away is much larger, so this may be a read error. Here the CDR3 omits its conserved ending phenylalanine or tryptophan, so a read error is the likely source. The chain recombines TRBV11-2 with TRBJ2-7, with D unclear. Trimming took off 3 bases at V and 6 bases at J, with 12 bases between the two ends. This CDR3 contains 13 residues. The germline V gene encodes CDR1 SGHAT and CDR2 FQNNGV. CDR3 sequence: CASSFSIRSEQYS. The CDR3 coding sequence is TGTGCCAGCAGCTTTTCGATCAGGAGCGAGCAGTACTCC.

The chain recombines TRBV28 with TRBJ1-2; D not certain. Germline assignment: CDR1 MDHEN and CDR2 SYDVKM. This CDR3 has 13 amino acids. CDR3 DNA: TGTACTAGCACCAACTGGTTACGAGATGGCTACACCTTC. Protein sequence: CTSTNWLRDGYTF.

Worth noting for this clone: The junction and the germline gene differ at one end; a read error may be behind it. The chain joins TRBV11-2 to TRBJ2-3, with D tentatively TRBD2 (6 bases). The CDR3 extends over 14 amino acids. The germline V gene encodes CDR1 SGHAT and CDR2 FQNNGV. This chain's CDR3 is CASSFSGVMNTQYF. CDR3 nucleotide sequence: TGTGCCAGCAGCTTCTCGGGAGTTATGAATACGCAGTATTTC.

On this clone itself: A read error may account for a junction end that differs from germline. The V and J genes are TRBV28 and TRBJ1-4; D might be TRBD1 (5 bases). CDR1 and CDR2 (germline): MDHEN, SYDVKM. The CDR3 is made up of 15 amino acids. CDR3 in DNA: TGTGCCAGCAGTTTGGGACTGGGCGGTAATCAAAAACTGTTTTTT. Protein sequence: CASSLGLGGNQKLFF. The full variable domain, with the rest looked up from reference TRBV28 and TRBJ1-4, is DVKVTQSSRYLVKRTGEKVFLECVQDMDHENMFWYRQDPGLGLRLIYFSYDVKMKEKGDIPEGYSVSREKKERFSLILESASTNQTSMYLCASSLGLGGNQKLFFGSGTQLSVL.

This clone was recorded many times. CDR3 sequence: CASSSPGVTDTQYF. In nucleotides, the CDR3 is TGCGCCAGCAGCTCGCCGGGAGTCACAGATACGCAGTATTTT. The chain is built from TRBV5-1 and TRBJ2-3; D possibly corresponds to TRBD2 (6 bases). Trimming took off 3 bases at V and 2 bases at J, with 10 bases between the two ends. The germline gives CDR1 SGHRS, CDR2 YFSETQ. The CDR3 spans 14 residues.

The rearrangement joins TRBV27 to TRBJ2-2; no clear D gene. Germline CDR1 MNHEY, CDR2 SMNVEV (reference sequence). The V end was cut by 6 bases, the J end by 4 bases, with 15 bases between. The CDR3 runs 15 residues. The CDR3 loop reads CASSLVSHATGELFF. CDR3 bases: TGTGCCAGCAGCTTAGTATCACACGCCACCGGGGAGCTGTTTTTT.

The CDR3: CASSLTTALNTEAFF. The CDR3 DNA reads as TGTGCCAGCAGCTTAACCACGGCTCTGAACACTGAAGCTTTCTTT. This sequence joins TRBV7-9 and TRBJ1-1; D gene unclear. The CDR3 contains 15 residues. V was cut by 2 bases and J by 0 bases, with 10 bases left in between. Germline V lookup: CDR1 SEHNR, CDR2 FQNEAQ (reference sequence). Complete variable domain (other parts from reference TRBV7-9 and TRBJ1-1): DTGVSQNPRHKITKRGQNVTFRCDPISEHNRLYWYRQTLGQGPEFLTYFQNEAQLEKSRLLSDRFSAERPKGSFSTLEIQRTEQGDSAMYLCASSLTTALNTEAFFGQGTRLTVV.

This clone has at least ten counts. V gene TRBV18 combines with J gene TRBJ1-1; D remains unclear. The CDR3 has 13 amino acids. The V end lost 2 bases, the J end lost 4 bases, and 8 bases lay between the germline ends. Germline CDR1 reads KGHSH; CDR2 reads LQKENI. CDR3 region: CASSPGIGTEAFF. The CDR3 DNA reads TGTGCCAGCTCACCAGGGATCGGCACTGAAGCTTTCTTT.

The genes are TRBV6-1 and TRBJ1-2, with TRBD1 matching over 7 bases. This CDR3 is 17 amino acids long. CDR1 MNHNS and CDR2 SASEGT come from the germline V gene. Losses at the gene ends were 6 bases for V and 1 base for J; bases not matched to a gene: 14. The CDR3 nucleotides are TGTGCCAGCAGCGTCGTGACAGGGTGTTTGGTTAACTATGGCTACACCTTC. This translates into CASSVVTGCLVNYGYTF.

CDR3 residues: CAARNRGGNTEAFF. For the CDR3, the DNA is TGTGCCGCAAGAAACAGGGGGGGGAACACTGAAGCTTTCTTT. The chain employs TRBV19 and TRBJ1-1, with TRBD1 matching 8 bases. Germline CDR1 LNHDA, CDR2 SQIVND (reference sequence). The length of the CDR3 is 14 residues. Trimming at V came to 11 bases and at J to 1 base, leaving 9 bases not matched to a gene.